This is a list of T cell receptor beta chains from one sample in a study of OX40 agonist ivuxolimab in advanced cancers. Clones were sequenced by immunoSEQ multiplex PCR, and TCRdb holds only the in-frame ones, with some missing. Here the sample spans some 130,000 clones, 90% being singletons. This specimen was CD4+ or CD8+ T cells sorted from blood, taken in a trial of the OX40 agonist ivuxolimab. These receptors were taken from an adult with an advanced solid tumor such as melanoma, head and neck, liver or kidney cancer. The CDR3 runs from the conserved cysteine through the conserved F or W. D genes are given only for firm matches. The size entry is marked missing in some rows and otherwise reads once, few, many or a size class.

TGTGCCAGCAGTCAGGTTACCTACGAGCAGTACTTC	CASSQVTYEQYF	TRBV11-2	TRBJ2-7	NA	NA
TGTGCCAGCAGTCCTTACAGGGTGGGCTTACTAGCGGGGACGAACACCGGGGAGCTGTTTTTT	CASSPYRVGLLAGTNTGELFF	TRBV28	TRBJ2-2	TRBD2	NA
TGTGCCAGCAGCTTATCAGGCTACGAGCAGTACTTC	CASSLSGYEQYF	TRBV7-8	TRBJ2-7	NA	NA
TGTGCCAGCAGTCAGACAGGGAGGGAGACCCAGTACTTC	CASSQTGRETQYF	TRBV6-5	TRBJ2-5	NA	NA
TGTGCCAGCAGTTTACGGGGGAACTATGGCTACACCTTC	CASSLRGNYGYTF	TRBV27	TRBJ1-2	NA	NA
TGTGCCAGCAGCCTTTCTCGGGCAGTCAATGAGCAGTTCTTC	CASSLSRAVNEQFF	TRBV7-2	TRBJ2-1	NA	NA
TGTGCCAGCAGCACCGCGGGGACCTCCTACGAGCAGTACTTC	CASSTAGTSYEQYF	TRBV7-2	TRBJ2-7	NA	NA
TGCGCCAGCTCCGAAACCGGACAGGGGGCCACCGGGGAGCTGTTTTTT	CASSETGQGATGELFF	TRBV5-1	TRBJ2-2	TRBD1	NA
TGTGCCTGGAGTGTGGGGGGGGCCGGAAACACCATATATTTT	CAWSVGGAGNTIYF	TRBV30	TRBJ1-3	NA	NA
TGCGCCAGCAGCTTGGGCGGGACTAGCTCCGAGCAGTACTTC	CASSLGGTSSEQYF	TRBV5-1	TRBJ2-7	TRBD2	NA
TGTGCCAGCAGTTTAAATAGTTTCGACGGCTACGAGCAGTACTTC	CASSLNSFDGYEQYF	TRBV27	TRBJ2-7	NA	NA
TGTGCCAGCAGTTTAGGGGGGTCGAGGAATGAAAAACTGTTTTTT	CASSLGGSRNEKLFF	TRBV28	TRBJ1-4	NA	NA
TGTGCCAGCTCCGCTAAGAACGGAGCCTACGAGCAGTACTTC	CASSAKNGAYEQYF	TRBV18	TRBJ2-7	NA	NA
TGTGCCAGCAGTTACCTCCCCGGGACCCAGTACTTC	CASSYLPGTQYF	TRBV6-6	TRBJ2-5	NA	NA
TGTGCCAGCAGCCTGAACTCCTACGAGCAGTACTTC	CASSLNSYEQYF	TRBV9	TRBJ2-7	NA	few
TGTGCCATTAACCAGGGAATGAACACTGAAGCTTTCTTT	CAINQGMNTEAFF	TRBV7-9	TRBJ1-1	NA	NA
TGTGCCAGCTCACTCAGAAGTGGCGGGGATGGCTACACCTTC	CASSLRSGGDGYTF	TRBV18	TRBJ1-2	NA	NA
TGTGCCAGCAGCTTCTCAATGGGTTCCACCGGGGAGCTGTTTTTT	CASSFSMGSTGELFF	TRBV7-3	TRBJ2-2	NA	NA
TGTGCCAGCAGTTTAGTTACTCGCTCCTACGAGCAGTACTTC	CASSLVTRSYEQYF	TRBV6-5	TRBJ2-7	NA	NA
TGTGCCAGCGGGAAACATATGGGGGAGGGCCCTAACACCGGGGAGCTGTTTTTT	CASGKHMGEGPNTGELFF	TRBV21-1	TRBJ2-2	NA	NA
TGCGCCAGCAGCCATGGACTAGCGAACACAGATACGCAGTATTTT	CASSHGLANTDTQYF	TRBV5-1	TRBJ2-3	TRBD2	once
TGTGCCAGCAGCCGACCAGGGACAGGGTCGAACACCGGGGAGCTGTTTTTT	CASSRPGTGSNTGELFF	TRBV7-2	TRBJ2-2	TRBD1	NA
TGTGCCAGCAGCTCAGGTGGCTCTGGGGCCAACGTCCTGACTTTC	CASSSGGSGANVLTF	TRBV7-2	TRBJ2-6	NA	NA
TGTGCCACCAGCAGAGGCCCAGGGGTAGGTCAGCCCCAGCATTTT	CATSRGPGVGQPQHF	TRBV15	TRBJ1-5	NA	NA
TGTGCCTGGAGTGTTCGCTCAGGACTAGGGGTGGAGACCCAGTACTTC	CAWSVRSGLGVETQYF	TRBV30	TRBJ2-5	TRBD2	NA
TGTGCCAGCAGTTCAACACCACGACGCAATCAGCCCCAGCATTTT	CASSSTPRRNQPQHF	TRBV27	TRBJ1-5	NA	NA
TGTGCCAGCAGTCTGGACCGGGTAGGCGAAGCTTTCTTT	CASSLDRVGEAFF	TRBV28	TRBJ1-1	NA	few
TGTGCCAGCAGCTTGGGGACTAGCGGGAGAAACGAGCAGTACTTC	CASSLGTSGRNEQYF	TRBV7-2	TRBJ2-7	TRBD2	NA
TGTGCCAGCAGCTTAGACCGATTAAACATTCAGTACTTC	CASSLDRLNIQYF	TRBV11-2	TRBJ2-4	NA	NA
TGTGCCAGCAGTGCCCAAAGGCCTACCTACGAGCAGTACTTC	CASSAQRPTYEQYF	TRBV28	TRBJ2-7	NA	NA
TGTGCCAGCAGTGGACAGGGTGGAGTCGGCAATCAGCCCCAGCATTTT	CASSGQGGVGNQPQHF	TRBV2	TRBJ1-5	TRBD1	NA
TGTGCCAGCAGCGCCGGGACTAGCGGGAGCAATGAGCAGTTCTTC	CASSAGTSGSNEQFF	TRBV9	TRBJ2-1	TRBD2	NA
TGTGCCAGCAATAGGGACAGCATAAACTATGGCTACACCTTC	CASNRDSINYGYTF	TRBV6-1	TRBJ1-2	TRBD1	NA
TGTGCCAGCTCATCCCGCGATCGCGGGGTCAATGAGCAGTTCTTC	CASSSRDRGVNEQFF	TRBV18	TRBJ2-1	NA	NA
TGTGCCAGCAGTTACCCTAGCGGGCGTTCCTACAATGAGCAGTTCTTC	CASSYPSGRSYNEQFF	TRBV6-5	TRBJ2-1	TRBD2	NA
TGTGCCAGCAGCCTCCAGACTAGCGGGGACACCGGGGAGCTGTTTTTT	CASSLQTSGDTGELFF	TRBV12-1	TRBJ2-2	NA	NA
TGTGCCAGTAGACAGGGTTGGAACACTGAAGCTTTCTTT	CASRQGWNTEAFF	TRBV28	TRBJ1-1	TRBD1	NA
TGTGCCAGCAGCTTAGGACGGGTTGAAGCTTTCTTT	CASSLGRVEAFF	TRBV5-4	TRBJ1-1	NA	NA
TGTGCCAGCAGTTACGGGCAGGGGGATAGGGGCTACACCTTC	CASSYGQGDRGYTF	TRBV6-6	TRBJ1-2	TRBD1	NA
TGTGCCAGCAGTTCAGTCACTGCGGTGAGCTCCTACGAGCAGTACTTC	CASSSVTAVSSYEQYF	TRBV27	TRBJ2-7	NA	NA